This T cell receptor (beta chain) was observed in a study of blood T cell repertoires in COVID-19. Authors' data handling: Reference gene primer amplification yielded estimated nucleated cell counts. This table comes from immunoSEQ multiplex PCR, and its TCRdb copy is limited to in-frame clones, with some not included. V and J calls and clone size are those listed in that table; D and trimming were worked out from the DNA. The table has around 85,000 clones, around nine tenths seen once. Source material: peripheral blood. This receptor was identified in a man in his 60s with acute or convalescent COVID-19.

The CDR3: CASQADDQPQHF. The DNA for the CDR3 is TGCGCCAGCCAGGCCGATGATCAGCCCCAGCATTTT. The J gene is TRBJ1-5, the V gene TRBV5-1; D not resolved. The CDR3 has 12 amino acids. Germline V lookup: CDR1 SGHRS, CDR2 YFSETQ. The V gene lost 7 bases and the J gene lost 5 bases, with 10 bases spanning the gap.